This T cell receptor (beta chain) is from a study of blood T cell repertoires in COVID-19. About the research overall: COVID-19 samples collected from the United States, Italy and Spain covered acute and convalescent phases. The analysed material was cDNA or gDNA that came from T cells, B-cell-depleted T cells, or PBMCs.

This CDR3 has 16 amino acids. V shed 5 bases and J shed 2 bases, with 17 bases lying between them. Germline CDR1 reads KGHDR; CDR2 reads SFDVKD. Recruitment covered about 25 US areas and drew participants whose ages spanned roughly 18 to 100 years. How the authors handled the data: Amplification of reference gene primers provided the estimated nucleated cell counts. Assay: immunoSEQ multiplex PCR; the TCRdb copy retains only in-frame clones and omits some. That table furnishes V, J and clone size, whereas the DNA furnished D and trimming. Of about 220,000 clones in the sample, 80% to 90% were seen once.

This chain uses TRBV24-1 with TRBJ1-1, with a tentative D call TRBD1 (5 bases). This TCR came from a woman between 18 and 29 years old in a cohort exposed to, infected with or recovered from COVID-19 (not recorded which). Sequences were obtained from PBMCs or T cells enriched from blood (not recorded which). In DNA form, the CDR3 reads TGTGCCACCAGTGGGTTGGGGCCTTTGGGTAACACTGAAGCTTTCTTT. Translated: CATSGLGPLGNTEAFF.